The 26 T cell receptor beta chains below all came from one sample that was sequenced in a study of CD8+ T cells in alopecia areata. cDNA prepared by RNA extraction and subsequent reverse transcription served as the template for sequencing. Generated by immunoSEQ multiplex PCR, the TCRdb table keeps only in-frame clones and is missing some. The data hold 130,000 or so clones, with around 50% observed a single time. Sequencing was carried out using NKG2D-low CD8+ T cells sorted from blood. The receptors stem from a human donor with alopecia areata.

The chain employs TRBV6-5 and TRBJ2-1, with 10 bases aligning to TRBD1. The V gene's germline CDR1 is MNHEY and CDR2 SVGAGI. Trimming took 8 bases from V and 9 from J; bases not matched to a gene: 7. This CDR3 comprises 13 residues. CDR3 sequence (DNA): TGTGCCAGCGGGACAGGGGAAACGGGTGAGCAGTTCTTC. Translation gives CASGTGETGEQFF.

This clone showed up just a few times. V is TRBV7-6 and J is TRBJ2-3; D could derive from TRBD1 or TRBD2 (5 bases each). The ends were cut back, 3 bases at V and 8 bases at J, with 15 bases in the middle. The CDR3 spans 14 residues. Germline CDR1 SGHVS, CDR2 FNYEAQ. The CDR3 sequence: CASSFQPEGFTQYF. DNA for the CDR3: TGTGCCAGCAGCTTCCAACCAGAGGGGTTTACGCAGTATTTT.

This clone appeared a few times. The V call is TRBV7-9, the J call TRBJ2-3; D unresolved. Between the trimmed V and J ends, which lost 1 base and 4 bases, there was a span of 3 bases. The CDR3 loop spans 12 amino acids. Germline V gives CDR1 SEHNR, CDR2 FQNEAQ (reference sequence). The DNA of the CDR3 is TGTGCCAGCAGCTTAGGGGCAGATACGCAGTATTTT. Protein: CASSLGADTQYF.

J is TRBJ1-2 and V is TRBV6-5; the D gene is possibly TRBD1 (6 bases). The V and J ends lost 5 bases and 4 bases respectively, with 11 bases between them. CDR1 and CDR2 (germline): MNHEY, SVGAGI. CDR3 length: 13 amino acids. The CDR3 loop reads CASSPRGRYGYTF. The CDR3 DNA is TGTGCCAGCAGTCCCAGGGGACGCTATGGCTACACCTTC.

The chain joins TRBV28 to TRBJ1-1; 7 bases align to TRBD1. Germline loops: CDR1 MDHEN, CDR2 SYDVKM. V trimming: 5 bases; J trimming: 3 bases; junction bases outside the gene matches: 3. The CDR3 runs to 13 residues. CDR3: CASSQQGDTEAFF. The CDR3, as DNA: TGTGCCAGCAGTCAGCAGGGGGACACTGAAGCTTTCTTT.

This clone has a single count. The chain combines TRBV2 with TRBJ1-2; D unresolved. The CDR3 is 16 residues long. Germline V gene data show CDR1 as SNHLY and CDR2 as FYNNEI. The V end lost 5 bases, the J end lost 4 bases, and 20 bases lay between the germline ends. CDR3 sequence reads: CASSNFSGESTYGYTF. The CDR3 DNA reads TGTGCCAGCAGTAATTTCTCAGGAGAGAGCACCTATGGCTACACCTTC.

The chain carries TRBV29-1 and TRBJ2-5; D remains ambiguous. V lost 6 bases and J 7 bases, leaving 3 bases between the germline ends. The CDR3 runs 8 residues. Germline V gene data show CDR1 as SQVTM and CDR2 as ANQGSEA. The CDR3, as DNA: TGCAGCGTAGGGACCCAGTACTTC. It codes for CSVGTQYF. Based on the CDR3 plus reference TRBV29-1 and TRBJ2-5, the full variable domain is SAVISQKPSRDICQRGTSLTIQCQVDSQVTMMFWYRQQPGQSLTLIATANQGSEATYESGFVIDKFPISRPNLTFSTLTVSNMSPEDSSIYLCSVGTQYFGPGTRLLVL.

The rearrangement links TRBV30 to TRBJ2-3, with 7 bases fitting TRBD1. The CDR3 has 13 residues. Germline CDR1 is GTSNPN and CDR2 is SVGIG (reference sequence). V lost 5 bases, J lost 2 bases, and 4 bases stayed unmatched. The chain's CDR3 is CAWLDRNTDTQYF. CDR3 sequence (DNA): TGTGCCTGGCTGGACAGGAACACAGATACGCAGTATTTT.

The V and J genes are TRBV9 and TRBJ1-1, with a weak D call TRBD1 (5 bases). The CDR3 has 14 amino acids. V shed 4 bases and J shed 5 bases, with 15 bases lying between them. The germline CDR1 and CDR2 sequences are SGDLS and YYNGEE. CDR3 in DNA: TGTGCCAGCAGCATCCGGGATGAGGGGACTGAAGCTTTCTTT. Translated, it gives CASSIRDEGTEAFF.

The chain carries TRBV29-1 and TRBJ1-2, with D possibly matching TRBD1 (6 bases). Germline V gives CDR1 SQVTM, CDR2 ANQGSEA. V was trimmed by 0 bases and J by 10 bases, leaving 18 bases between them. This CDR3 region has 14 residues. The DNA for the CDR3 is TGCAGCGTTGAAGATCTTCCGGGACAAACAATCTACACCTTC. Protein sequence: CSVEDLPGQTIYTF. Based on the CDR3 plus reference TRBV29-1 and TRBJ1-2, the full variable domain is SAVISQKPSRDICQRGTSLTIQCQVDSQVTMMFWYRQQPGQSLTLIATANQGSEATYESGFVIDKFPISRPNLTFSTLTVSNMSPEDSSIYLCSVEDLPGQTIYTFGSGTRLTVV.

This clone has only one observation. This rearrangement joins TRBV27 to TRBJ2-7; 7 bases line up with TRBD1. The ends lost 3 bases at V and 5 bases at J; junction bases unmatched: 4. Per germline, CDR1 MNHEY and CDR2 SMNVEV (reference sequence). This CDR3 is built from 13 residues. The CDR3 DNA reads as TGTGCCAGCAGTTTGAGGGGGCCCCACGAGCAGTACTTC. Encoded protein: CASSLRGPHEQYF.

CDR3 sequence reads: CSVEGTVSNSDTQYF. CDR3 DNA sequence: TGCAGCGTTGAAGGGACAGTTTCTAATTCAGATACGCAGTATTTT. The V call is TRBV29-1, the J call TRBJ2-3; D is perhaps TRBD1 (6 bases). Trimming took off 1 base at V and 4 bases at J, with 15 bases between the two ends. Germline-derived CDR1 and CDR2 are SQVTM and ANQGSEA. This CDR3 contains 15 residues.

The V call is TRBV2, the J call TRBJ2-2; D possibly corresponds to TRBD2 (5 bases). CDR1 is SNHLY and CDR2 is FYNNEI in the germline V gene. The CDR3 is made up of 12 amino acids. V was pared by 8 bases and J by 4 bases, with 8 bases between. The CDR3 bases are TGTGCCAGCGGGAGCGGCACCGGGGAGCTGTTTTTT. It yields the protein CASGSGTGELFF.

V usage is TRBV15 and J usage is TRBJ2-7, with TRBD2 matching 8 bases. J lost 2 bases, V lost 5 bases, and 11 bases had no gene match. This CDR3 contains 16 residues. Per germline, CDR1 LNHNV and CDR2 YYDKDF (reference sequence). The CDR3 region has the DNA TGTGCCACCAGCTTACTATTAGCGGGAACGCCCTACGAGCAGTACTTC. It is translated as CATSLLLAGTPYEQYF.

This clone was found a few times. The chain joins TRBV29-1 to TRBJ2-7; D uncertain. Germline assignment: CDR1 SQVTM and CDR2 ANQGSEA. With 0 bases removed from V and 6 bases from J, the gap between germline ends came to 15 bases. The CDR3 extends over 14 amino acids. CDR3 region: CSVEDLYSSGEQYF. CDR3 DNA: TGCAGCGTTGAAGATCTTTACAGCTCGGGCGAGCAGTACTTC.

This clone showed up just a few times. The chain couples TRBV14 to TRBJ2-1; possibly TRBD2 for D (6 bases). Trimming stripped 4 bases from V and 7 bases from J, with 14 bases between. This CDR3 contains 14 residues. Germline loops: CDR1 SGHDN, CDR2 FVKESK. The CDR3 nucleotides read TGTGCCAGCAGCCCGGGGACTGCCCATAATGAGCAGTTCTTC. Protein product: CASSPGTAHNEQFF. Complete variable domain (other parts from reference TRBV14 and TRBJ2-1): EAGVTQFPSHSVIEKGQTVTLRCDPISGHDNLYWYRRVMGKEIKFLLHFVKESKQDESGMPNNRFLAERTGGTYSTLKVQPAELEDSGVYFCASSPGTAHNEQFFGPGTRLTVL.

This clone was counted between two and nine times. V usage is TRBV29-1 and J usage is TRBJ2-7; D tentatively fits TRBD1 or TRBD2 (5 bases each). This CDR3 has 13 residues. V was shortened by 4 bases and J by 4 bases, with 14 bases between the two germline ends. CDR1 SQVTM and CDR2 ANQGSEA come from the germline V gene. The CDR3 nucleotides read TGCAGCGTTGTAGGGGACCGCGCTTACGAGCAGTACTTC. This sequence encodes CSVVGDRAYEQYF.

The count of this clone is one. CDR3: CASSLAGGPYNEQFF. CDR3 sequence (DNA): TGTGCCAGCTCACTAGCGGGAGGGCCCTACAATGAGCAGTTCTTC. The rearrangement joins TRBV18 to TRBJ2-1; 11 bases line up with TRBD2. The CDR3 consists of 15 residues. Germline CDR1 and CDR2: KGHSH and LQKENI. Unmatched junction bases numbered 1, after V lost 4 bases and J lost 2 bases.

In nucleotides, the CDR3 is TGCGCCAGCAGCTTGGTGGGGGGGCCGTCCTCCTACAATGAGCAGTTCTTC. It yields the protein CASSLVGGPSSYNEQFF. V gene TRBV5-1 combines with J gene TRBJ2-1, with D possibly TRBD2 on 7 matching bases. CDR1 and CDR2 from the germline V gene are SGHRS and YFSETQ. V was cut by 0 bases and J by 0 bases, with 13 bases left in between. CDR3 length equals 17 residues.

The rearrangement joins TRBV30 to TRBJ2-2; 9 bases fit TRBD2. With 1 base clipped from V and 4 bases from J, the junction kept 7 bases outside the gene matches. CDR1 and CDR2 (germline): GTSNPN, SVGIG (reference sequence). The CDR3 has 16 amino acids. This CDR3 is CAWSGVAGEGTGELFF. The CDR3 coding sequence is TGTGCCTGGAGTGGAGTAGCGGGAGAAGGCACCGGGGAGCTGTTTTTT.

V is TRBV28 and J is TRBJ2-7; D is undetermined. The V gene lost 6 bases and the J gene lost 2 bases, with 20 bases spanning the gap. CDR1 MDHEN and CDR2 SYDVKM come from the germline V gene. CDR3 size: 16 residues. For the CDR3, the DNA is TGTGCCAGCAGCCCTCCAAGCGTTGGAGCGACCTACGAGCAGTACTTC. Its translation is CASSPPSVGATYEQYF.

This clone was detected only a few times. The V and J genes are TRBV11-2 and TRBJ2-1; 10 bases match TRBD2. V lost 2 bases and J lost 2; bases outside the gene matches: 6. Germline V gene data show CDR1 as SGHAT and CDR2 as FQNNGV. The CDR3 is 17 amino acids. The CDR3 here is CASSLPGLAGAYNEQFF. As DNA, the CDR3 is TGTGCCAGCAGCTTACCGGGGCTAGCGGGGGCCTACAATGAGCAGTTCTTC. Combining the CDR3 with reference TRBV11-2 and TRBJ2-1 gives the whole variable domain EAGVAQSPRYKIIEKRQSVAFWCNPISGHATLYWYQQILGQGPKLLIQFQNNGVVDDSQLPKDRFSAERLKGVDSTLKIQPAKLEDSAVYLCASSLPGLAGAYNEQFFGPGTRLTVL.

The genes are TRBV29-1 and TRBJ2-2; D unresolved. The CDR3 has 13 amino acids. Trimming left V 1 base short and J 3 bases short, with 6 bases between. The germline V gene encodes CDR1 SQVTM and CDR2 ANQGSEA. The CDR3 DNA follows: TGCAGCGTTGAAGTAGTGGACACCGGGGAGCTGTTTTTT. Amino acid sequence: CSVEVVDTGELFF.

This clone was counted a few times. V usage is TRBV6-5 and J usage is TRBJ2-5; D uncertain. Germline CDR1 and CDR2: MNHEY and SVGAGI. Deletions cut 2 bases from V and 4 bases from J, with 11 bases between. The CDR3 loop spans 14 amino acids. Written as DNA, the CDR3 is TGTGCCAGCAGTTACCGGCTAGTCACAGAGACCCAGTACTTC. Protein sequence: CASSYRLVTETQYF.

On this clone itself: The same CDR3 can be traced to other DNA sequences in this sample. J is TRBJ2-6 and V is TRBV9; no clear D gene. Germline CDR1 and CDR2: SGDLS and YYNGEE. Trimming removed 2 bases from V and 0 bases from J, with 3 bases in between. CDR3 length equals 14 residues. CDR3 sequence: CASSVNSGANVLTF. CDR3 bases: TGTGCCAGCAGCGTGAACTCTGGGGCCAACGTCCTGACTTTC.

The chain carries TRBV29-1 and TRBJ1-1; D unclear. This CDR3 region has 10 residues. CDR1 and CDR2 (germline): SQVTM, ANQGSEA. With 5 bases removed from V and 5 bases from J, the gap between germline ends came to 6 bases. DNA of the CDR3: TGCAGCGTTTTCGAAACTGAAGCTTTCTTT. This codes for CSVFETEAFF.